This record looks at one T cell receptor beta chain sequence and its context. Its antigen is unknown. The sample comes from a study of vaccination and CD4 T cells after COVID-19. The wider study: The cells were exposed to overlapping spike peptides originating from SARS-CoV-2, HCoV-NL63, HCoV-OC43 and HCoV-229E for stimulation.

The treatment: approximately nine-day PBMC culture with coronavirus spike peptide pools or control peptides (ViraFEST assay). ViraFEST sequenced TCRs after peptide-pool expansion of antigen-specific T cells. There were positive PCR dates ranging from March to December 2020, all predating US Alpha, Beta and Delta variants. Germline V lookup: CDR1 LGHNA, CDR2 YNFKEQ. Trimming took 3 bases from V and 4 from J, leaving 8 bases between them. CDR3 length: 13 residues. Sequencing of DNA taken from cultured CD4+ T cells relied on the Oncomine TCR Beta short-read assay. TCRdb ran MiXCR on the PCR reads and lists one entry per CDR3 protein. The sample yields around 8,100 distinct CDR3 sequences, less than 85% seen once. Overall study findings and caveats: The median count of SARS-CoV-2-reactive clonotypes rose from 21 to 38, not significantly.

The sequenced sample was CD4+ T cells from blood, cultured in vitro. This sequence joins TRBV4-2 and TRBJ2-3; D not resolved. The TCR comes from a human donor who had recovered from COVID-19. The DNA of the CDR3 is TGTGCCAGCAGCCAGGACCGATCAGATACGCAGTATTTT. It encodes CASSQDRSDTQYF.